This T cell receptor (beta chain) appears in the sequencing data of a study of beta chain features in type 1 diabetes. Germline-derived CDR1 and CDR2 are SEHNR and FQNEAQ (reference sequence). There are 15 residues in the CDR3. Between the trimmed V and J ends, which lost 5 bases and 2 bases, there was a span of 13 bases. The entirety of the isolated RNA underwent reverse transcription, so expressed TCRB transcripts were sequenced. Using immunoSEQ multiplex PCR, the repertoire was profiled, and TCRdb retains in-frame clones only, with some absent. The table lists a few hundred thousand clones, about 14% of them singletons. This clone has a handful of counts.

The sequence was collected from a woman in her late teens or twenties in good health. The chain combines TRBV7-9 with TRBJ1-5; possibly TRBD1 for D (6 bases). Sequenced sample: naive CD4+ T cells from blood. The CDR3: CASSQQGLGNQPQHF. The CDR3 region has the DNA TGTGCCAGCAGCCAACAGGGCTTGGGCAATCAGCCCCAGCATTTT.